A selection of T cell receptor beta chains follows, all from one sample in a study of blood T cells in healthy people across ages. TCRdb called the 5' RACE reads again in MiXCR, with one record for every CDR3 protein. The sample includes about 620,000 distinct CDR3 sequences, roughly 21% of them seen just once. Specimen: blood. These TCRs come from a man aged 65 to 85 in good health. The CDR3 runs from the conserved cysteine through the conserved F or W. The order of the fields is J gene, clone size, V gene, D gene, CDR3 protein, CDR3 DNA. The D gene is left open where the match is weak. Rows may omit the clone size; those that give it use once, few, many or a size class.

TRBJ2-7 | few | TRBV9 | . | CASSVDPSEAYEQYF | TGTGCCAGCAGCGTAGACCCTAGCGAAGCCTACGAGCAGTACTTC
TRBJ2-6 | many | TRBV9 | . | CASSVDLSGANVLTF | TGTGCCAGCAGCGTAGACCTCTCTGGGGCCAACGTCCTGACTTTC
TRBJ1-4 | many | TRBV4-3 | . | CASSQTYTNEKLFF | TGCGCCAGCAGCCAAACCTATACTAATGAAAAACTGTTTTTT
TRBJ2-5 | . | TRBV6-6 | . | CASSYLTDQETQYF | TGTGCCAGCAGTTATCTTACAGACCAAGAGACCCAGTACTTC
TRBJ2-1 | . | TRBV28 | TRBD1 | CASVPGQGYNEQFF | TGTGCCAGTGTACCGGGACAGGGGTACAATGAGCAGTTCTTC
TRBJ2-3 | few | TRBV3-1 | TRBD2 | CASSQVGGSLTDTQYF | TGTGCCAGCAGCCAAGTTGGCGGGAGTTTGACAGATACGCAGTATTTT
TRBJ2-1 | few | TRBV12-3/TRBV12-4 | TRBD2 | CASSFPGGPYNEQFF | TGTGCCAGCAGTTTCCCGGGAGGGCCTTACAATGAGCAGTTCTTC
TRBJ2-3 | . | TRBV20-1 | TRBD2 | CSARDATSGQSTDTQYF | TGCAGTGCTAGAGATGCCACTAGCGGACAGAGCACAGATACGCAGTATTTT
TRBJ2-5 | . | TRBV12-3/TRBV12-4 | . | CASSLGTAVGSPYF | TGTGCCAGCAGTTTGGGGACTGCGGTGGGGAGTCCTTACTTC
TRBJ2-5 | few | TRBV9 | TRBD2 | CASSVLAGGPETQYF | TGTGCCAGCAGCGTTCTAGCGGGAGGCCCAGAGACCCAGTACTTC
TRBJ2-1 | few | TRBV2 | . | CASSEEVSYNEQFF | TGTGCCAGCAGTGAAGAGGTTTCCTACAATGAGCAGTTCTTC
TRBJ2-1 | . | TRBV29-1 | . | CSVEDTGEGKQFF | TGCAGCGTTGAAGACACCGGGGAAGGCAAGCAGTTCTTC
TRBJ2-7 | many | TRBV20-1 | . | CSATPRAGYEQYF | TGCAGTGCTACACCAAGGGCTGGCTACGAGCAGTACTTC
TRBJ2-4 | . | TRBV6-5 | . | CACSYSQTAKNIQYF | TGTGCCTGCAGTTACTCGCAGACGGCCAAAAACATTCAGTACTTC
TRBJ2-1 | . | TRBV7-8 | . | CASSFRKEPLRRDEQFF | TGTGCCAGCAGCTTTCGTAAGGAGCCTCTGAGAAGGGATGAGCAGTTCTTC
TRBJ2-7 | few | TRBV12-3/TRBV12-4 | . | CASSLGVGGPDYEQYF | TGTGCCAGCAGTTTGGGTGTTGGGGGGCCGGATTACGAGCAGTACTTC